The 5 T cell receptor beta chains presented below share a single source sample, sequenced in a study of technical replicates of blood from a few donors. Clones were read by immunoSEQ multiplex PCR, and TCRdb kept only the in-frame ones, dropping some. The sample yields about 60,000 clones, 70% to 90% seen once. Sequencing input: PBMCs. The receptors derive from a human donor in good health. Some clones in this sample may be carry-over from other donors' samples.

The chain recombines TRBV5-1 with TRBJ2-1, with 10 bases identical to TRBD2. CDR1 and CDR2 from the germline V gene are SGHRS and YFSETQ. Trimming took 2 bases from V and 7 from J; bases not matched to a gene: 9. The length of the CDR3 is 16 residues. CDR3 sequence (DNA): TGCGCCAGCAGCTTCGGGGCTAGCGGGAGAGGGAATGAGCAGTTCTTC. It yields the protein CASSFGASGRGNEQFF.

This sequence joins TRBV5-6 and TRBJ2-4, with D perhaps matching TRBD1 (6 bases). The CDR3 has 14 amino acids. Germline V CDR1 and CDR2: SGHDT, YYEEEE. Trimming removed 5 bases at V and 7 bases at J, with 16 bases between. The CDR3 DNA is TGTGCCAGCAGGAACAGGGCCTCGTGGAACATTCAGTACTTC. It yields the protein CASRNRASWNIQYF.

The CDR3 is CASSQDTGGTYNEQFF. The CDR3 bases are TGCGCCAGCAGCCAAGATACGGGAGGGACCTACAATGAGCAGTTCTTC. This chain joins TRBV4-3 and TRBJ2-1; 8 positions agree with TRBD2. Unmatched junction bases numbered 3, after V lost 0 bases and J lost 2 bases. This CDR3 has 16 amino acids. Per the germline V gene, CDR1 is LGHNA and CDR2 is YSLEER.

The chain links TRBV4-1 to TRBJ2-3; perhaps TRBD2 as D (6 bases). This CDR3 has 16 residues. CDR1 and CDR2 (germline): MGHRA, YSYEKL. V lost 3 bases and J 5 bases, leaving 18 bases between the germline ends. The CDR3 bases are TGCGCCAGCAGCCACGGTGGCCGGGAGAGAGGAGATACGCAGTATTTT. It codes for CASSHGGRERGDTQYF.

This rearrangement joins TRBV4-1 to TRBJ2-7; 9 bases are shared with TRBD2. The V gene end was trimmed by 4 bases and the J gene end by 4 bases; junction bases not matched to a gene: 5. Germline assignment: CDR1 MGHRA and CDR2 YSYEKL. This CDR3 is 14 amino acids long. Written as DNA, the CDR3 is TGCGCCAGCAGCCCGCAAGCGGGAGGTTACGAGCAGTACTTC. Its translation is CASSPQAGGYEQYF.